The clone carrying this T cell receptor beta chain occurred a few times. What it binds is unknown. The DNA ends 3 residues before the CDR3 does, and the rest of the CDR3 is filled in from the germline J gene. This record belongs to a study of T cell clonality in common variable immunodeficiency. Study observations and caveats: Fewer TCRbeta clones were shared among CVID subjects than controls. In common variable immunodeficiency, TCR beta chains reportedly carried fewer deletions and N-nucleotide insertions.

CVID subjects were 15 or so female and 25 to 30 male, aged 9 to 64. Germline CDR1 SNHLY, CDR2 FYNNEI. The CDR3 runs to 15 residues. Trimming stripped 0 bases from V and 1 base from J, with 10 bases between. Sequenced by immunoSEQ multiplex PCR; TCRdb stores in-frame clones only, minus some. The repertoire yields some 16,000 clones, none seen only once; the top ten contain approximately 14%. The specimen was peripheral blood mononuclear cells. The source is a human donor with common variable immunodeficiency. The V gene is TRBV2, the J gene TRBJ2-7; D call uncertain. This CDR3 is CASSEATVKSYEQYF. The sequenced part of the CDR3 DNA is TGTGCCAGCAGTGAAGCCACAGTTAAGTCCTACGAG.